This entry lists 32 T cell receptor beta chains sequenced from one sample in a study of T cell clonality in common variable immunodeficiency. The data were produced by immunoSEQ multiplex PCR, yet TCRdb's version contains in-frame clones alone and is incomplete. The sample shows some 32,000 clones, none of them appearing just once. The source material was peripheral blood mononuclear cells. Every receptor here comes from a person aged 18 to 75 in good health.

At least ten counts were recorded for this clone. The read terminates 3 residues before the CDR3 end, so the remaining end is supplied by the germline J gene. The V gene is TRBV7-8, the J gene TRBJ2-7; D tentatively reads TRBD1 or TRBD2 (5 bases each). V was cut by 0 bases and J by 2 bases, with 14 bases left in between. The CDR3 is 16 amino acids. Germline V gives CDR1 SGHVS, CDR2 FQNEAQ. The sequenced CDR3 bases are TGTGCCAGCAGCTTAGCGGTGAGGGGCGACCCCTACGAG. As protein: CASSLAVRGDPYE. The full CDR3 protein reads CASSLAVRGDPYEQYF.

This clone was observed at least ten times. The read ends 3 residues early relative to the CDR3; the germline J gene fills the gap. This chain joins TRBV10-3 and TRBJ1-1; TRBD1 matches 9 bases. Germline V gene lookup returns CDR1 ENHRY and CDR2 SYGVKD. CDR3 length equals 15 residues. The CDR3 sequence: CAISRWAQGASEAFF. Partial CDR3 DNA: TGTGCCATCTCTAGATGGGCACAGGGGGCTTCGGAA.

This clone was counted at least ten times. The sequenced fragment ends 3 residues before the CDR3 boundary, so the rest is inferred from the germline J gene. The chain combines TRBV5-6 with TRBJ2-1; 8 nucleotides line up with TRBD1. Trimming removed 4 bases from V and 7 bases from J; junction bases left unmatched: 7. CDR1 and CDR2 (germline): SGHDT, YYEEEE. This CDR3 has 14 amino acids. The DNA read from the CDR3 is TGTGCCAGCAGCCGTTCAACAGGGGGGAATGAG. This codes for CASSRSTGGNE. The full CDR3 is CASSRSTGGNEQFF. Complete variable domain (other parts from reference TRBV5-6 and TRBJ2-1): DAGVTQSPTHLIKTRGQQVTLRCSPKSGHDTVSWYQQALGQGPQFIFQYYEEEERQRGNFPDRFSGHQFPNYSSELNVNALLLGDSALYLCASSRSTGGNEQFFGPGTRLTVL.

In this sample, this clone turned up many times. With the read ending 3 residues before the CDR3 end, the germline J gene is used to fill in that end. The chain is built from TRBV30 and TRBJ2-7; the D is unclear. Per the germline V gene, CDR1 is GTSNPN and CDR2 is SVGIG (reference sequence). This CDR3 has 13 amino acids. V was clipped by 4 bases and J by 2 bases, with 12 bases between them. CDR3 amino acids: CAWNRALTYEQYF. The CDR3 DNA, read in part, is TGTGCCTGGAATAGAGCCTTAACCTACGAG.

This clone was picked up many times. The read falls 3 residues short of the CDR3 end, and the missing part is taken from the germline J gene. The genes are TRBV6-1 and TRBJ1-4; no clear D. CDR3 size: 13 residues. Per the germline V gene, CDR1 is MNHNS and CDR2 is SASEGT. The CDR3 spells CASSEAGLAPLFF. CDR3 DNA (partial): TGTGCCAGCAGTGAAGCGGGCCTGGCTCCA.

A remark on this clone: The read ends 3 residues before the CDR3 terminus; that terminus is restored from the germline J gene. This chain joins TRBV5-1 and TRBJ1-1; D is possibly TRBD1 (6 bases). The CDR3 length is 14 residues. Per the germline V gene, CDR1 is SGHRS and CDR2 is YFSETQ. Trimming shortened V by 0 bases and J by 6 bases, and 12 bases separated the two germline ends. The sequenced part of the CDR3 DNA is TGCGCCAGCAGCTTGGGCAGGGGCGGACCTGAA. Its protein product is CASSLGRGGPE. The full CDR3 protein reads CASSLGRGGPEAFF.

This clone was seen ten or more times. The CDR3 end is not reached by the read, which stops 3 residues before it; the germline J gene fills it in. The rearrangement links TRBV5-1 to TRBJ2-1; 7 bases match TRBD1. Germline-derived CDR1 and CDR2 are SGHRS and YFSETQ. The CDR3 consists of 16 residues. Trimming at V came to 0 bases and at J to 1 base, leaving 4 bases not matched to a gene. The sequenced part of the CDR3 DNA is TGCGCCAGCAGCTTGGGGCAGGGGGTATCCTACAATGAG. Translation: CASSLGQGVSYNE. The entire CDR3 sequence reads CASSLGQGVSYNEQFF.

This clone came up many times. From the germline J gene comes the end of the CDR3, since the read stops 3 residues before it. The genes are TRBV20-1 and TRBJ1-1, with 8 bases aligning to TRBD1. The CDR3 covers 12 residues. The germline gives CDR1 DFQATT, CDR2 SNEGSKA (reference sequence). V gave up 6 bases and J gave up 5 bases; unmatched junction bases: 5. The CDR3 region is CSAPRQGTEAFF. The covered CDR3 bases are TGCAGTGCACCCAGACAGGGGACTGAA.

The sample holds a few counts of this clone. Incomplete CDR3 DNA: TGTGCCAGTAGGCGAGGTCGGGGGGATGGTCAGCCC. Amino acids: CASRRGRGDGQP. The entire CDR3 sequence reads CASRRGRGDGQPQHF. This chain joins TRBV19 and TRBJ1-5; possible D gene TRBD1, 5 bases. The CDR3 end falls 3 residues outside the read, so it is completed with the germline J gene. CDR1 and CDR2 from the germline V gene are LNHDA and SQIVND (reference sequence). Deletions cut 6 bases from V and 6 bases from J, with 18 bases between. This CDR3 has 15 amino acids.

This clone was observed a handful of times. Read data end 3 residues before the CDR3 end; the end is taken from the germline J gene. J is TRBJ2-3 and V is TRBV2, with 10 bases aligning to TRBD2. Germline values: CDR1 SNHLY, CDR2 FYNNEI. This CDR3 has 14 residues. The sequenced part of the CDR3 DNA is TGTGCCAGCAGTATCCGAGCGGGGGGGGAGACG. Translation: CASSIRAGGET. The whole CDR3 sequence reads CASSIRAGGETQYF.

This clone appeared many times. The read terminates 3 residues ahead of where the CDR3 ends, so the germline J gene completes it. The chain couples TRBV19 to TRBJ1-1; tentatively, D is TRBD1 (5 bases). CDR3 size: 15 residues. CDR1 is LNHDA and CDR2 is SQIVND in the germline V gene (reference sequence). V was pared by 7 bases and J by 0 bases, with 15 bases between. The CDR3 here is CASTSLQGVNTEAFF. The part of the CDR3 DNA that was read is TGTGCCAGTACGAGCCTTCAGGGTGTGAACACTGAA.

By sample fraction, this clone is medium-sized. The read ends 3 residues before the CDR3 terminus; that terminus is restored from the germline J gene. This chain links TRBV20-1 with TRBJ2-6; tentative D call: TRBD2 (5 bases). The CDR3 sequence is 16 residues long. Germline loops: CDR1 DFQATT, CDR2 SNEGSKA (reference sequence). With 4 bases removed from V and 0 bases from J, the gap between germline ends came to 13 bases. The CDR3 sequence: CSATIPGISGANVLTF. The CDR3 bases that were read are TGCAGTGCTACAATACCGGGGATCTCTGGGGCCAACGTC.

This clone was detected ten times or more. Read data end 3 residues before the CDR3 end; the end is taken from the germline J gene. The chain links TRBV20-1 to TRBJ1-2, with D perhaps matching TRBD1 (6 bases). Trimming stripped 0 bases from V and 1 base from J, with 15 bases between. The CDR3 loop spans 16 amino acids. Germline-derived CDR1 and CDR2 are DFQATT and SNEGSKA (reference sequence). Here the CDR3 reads CSARELGGEINYGYTF. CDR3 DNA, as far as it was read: TGCAGTGCTAGAGAGCTAGGGGGGGAGATTAACTATGGC.

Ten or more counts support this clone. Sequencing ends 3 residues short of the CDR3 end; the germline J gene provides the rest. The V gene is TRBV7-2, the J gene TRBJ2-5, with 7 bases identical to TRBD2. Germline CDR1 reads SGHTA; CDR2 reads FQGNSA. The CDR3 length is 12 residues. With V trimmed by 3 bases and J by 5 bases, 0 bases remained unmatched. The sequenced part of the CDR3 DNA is TGTGCCAGCAGCTTTAGCGGGGAGACC. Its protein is CASSFSGET. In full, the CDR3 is CASSFSGETQYF.

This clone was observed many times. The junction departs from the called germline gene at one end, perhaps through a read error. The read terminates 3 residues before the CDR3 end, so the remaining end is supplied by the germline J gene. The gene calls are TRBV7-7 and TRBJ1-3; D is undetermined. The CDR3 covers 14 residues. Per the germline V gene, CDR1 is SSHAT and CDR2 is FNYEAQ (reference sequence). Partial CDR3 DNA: TGTGCTAGCAGCCCAGGCATCTCTGGAAACACC. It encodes CASSPGISGNT. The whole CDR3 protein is CASSPGISGNTIYF.

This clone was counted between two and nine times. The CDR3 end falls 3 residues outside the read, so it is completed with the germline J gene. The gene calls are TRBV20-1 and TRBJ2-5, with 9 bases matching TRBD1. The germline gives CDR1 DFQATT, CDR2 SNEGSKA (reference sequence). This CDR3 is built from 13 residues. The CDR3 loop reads CRAGQGIQETQYF. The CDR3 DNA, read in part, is TGCAGGGCGGGACAGGGAATCCAAGAGACC.

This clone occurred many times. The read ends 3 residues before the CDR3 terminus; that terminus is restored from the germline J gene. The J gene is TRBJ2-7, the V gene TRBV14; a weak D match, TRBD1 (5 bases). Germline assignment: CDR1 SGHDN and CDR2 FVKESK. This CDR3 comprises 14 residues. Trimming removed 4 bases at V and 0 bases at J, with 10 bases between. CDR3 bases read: TGTGCCAGCAGCCTACAGGTGAACTCCTACGAG. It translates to CASSLQVNSYE. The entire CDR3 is CASSLQVNSYEQYF.

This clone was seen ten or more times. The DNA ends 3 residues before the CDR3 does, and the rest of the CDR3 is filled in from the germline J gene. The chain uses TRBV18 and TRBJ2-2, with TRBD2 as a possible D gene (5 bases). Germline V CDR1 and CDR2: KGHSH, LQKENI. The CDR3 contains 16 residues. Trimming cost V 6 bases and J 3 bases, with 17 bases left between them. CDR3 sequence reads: CASSLQAGGHTGELFF. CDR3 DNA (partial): TGTGCCAGCTCCCTTCAGGCCGGCGGGCACACCGGGGAG. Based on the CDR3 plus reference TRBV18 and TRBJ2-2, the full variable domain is NAGVMQNPRHLVRRRGQEARLRCSPMKGHSHVYWYRQLPEEGLKFMVYLQKENIIDESGMPKERFSAEFPKEGPSILRIQQVVRGDSAAYFCASSLQAGGHTGELFFGEGSRLTVL.

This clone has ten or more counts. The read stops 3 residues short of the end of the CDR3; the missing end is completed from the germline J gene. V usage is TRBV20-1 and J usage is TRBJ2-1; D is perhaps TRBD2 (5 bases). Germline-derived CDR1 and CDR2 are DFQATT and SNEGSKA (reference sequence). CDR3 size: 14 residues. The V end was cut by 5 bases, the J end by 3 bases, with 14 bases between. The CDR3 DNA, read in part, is TGCAGTGCTGGGGTAGGAGCGGACTACAATGAG. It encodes CSAGVGADYNE. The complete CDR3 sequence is CSAGVGADYNEQFF.

CDR3 loop: CASSPAGSSYEQYF. Partial CDR3 DNA: TGTGCCAGCTCACCCGCAGGCAGCTCCTACGAG. The chain uses TRBV18 and TRBJ2-7; D remains ambiguous. The read falls 3 residues short of the CDR3 end, and the missing part is taken from the germline J gene. V lost 3 bases, J lost 0 bases, and 9 bases lay in between. The germline CDR1 and CDR2 sequences are KGHSH and LQKENI. The CDR3 covers 14 residues.

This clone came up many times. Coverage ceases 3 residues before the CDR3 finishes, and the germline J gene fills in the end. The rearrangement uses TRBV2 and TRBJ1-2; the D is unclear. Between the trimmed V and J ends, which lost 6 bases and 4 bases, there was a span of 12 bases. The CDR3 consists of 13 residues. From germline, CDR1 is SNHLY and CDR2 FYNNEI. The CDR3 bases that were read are TGTGCCAGCAGAGCCGCTCCGGGCTATGGC. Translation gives CASRAAPGYG. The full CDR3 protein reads CASRAAPGYGYTF. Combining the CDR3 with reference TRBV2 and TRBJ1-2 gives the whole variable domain EPEVTQTPSHQVTQMGQEVILRCVPISNHLYFYWYRQILGQKVEFLVSFYNNEISEKSEIFDDQFSVERPDGSNFTLKIRSTKLEDSAMYFCASRAAPGYGYTFGSGTRLTVV.

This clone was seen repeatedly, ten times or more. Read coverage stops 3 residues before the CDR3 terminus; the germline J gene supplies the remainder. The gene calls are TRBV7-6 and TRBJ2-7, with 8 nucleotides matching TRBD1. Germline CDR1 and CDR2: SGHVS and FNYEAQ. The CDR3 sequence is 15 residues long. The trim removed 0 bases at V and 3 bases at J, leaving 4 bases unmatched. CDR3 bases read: TGTGCCAGCAGCTTAGCTCAGGGGGCTGTCTACGAG. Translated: CASSLAQGAVYE. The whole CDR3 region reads CASSLAQGAVYEQYF.

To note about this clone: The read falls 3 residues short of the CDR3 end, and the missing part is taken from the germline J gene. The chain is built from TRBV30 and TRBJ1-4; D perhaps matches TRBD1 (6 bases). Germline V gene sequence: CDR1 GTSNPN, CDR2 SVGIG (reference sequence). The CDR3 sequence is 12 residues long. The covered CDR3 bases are TGTGCCTGGAACAGGGACAATTCACCA. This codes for CAWNRDNSP. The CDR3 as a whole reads CAWNRDNSPLFF.

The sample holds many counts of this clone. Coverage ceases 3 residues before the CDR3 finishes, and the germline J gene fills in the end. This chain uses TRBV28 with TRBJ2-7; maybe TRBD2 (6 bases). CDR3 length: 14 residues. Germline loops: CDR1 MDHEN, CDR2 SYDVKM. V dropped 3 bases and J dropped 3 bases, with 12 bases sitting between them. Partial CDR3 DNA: TGTGCCAGCAGTTTTCCGGGGCGGGGCTACGAG. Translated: CASSFPGRGYE. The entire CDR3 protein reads CASSFPGRGYEQYF.

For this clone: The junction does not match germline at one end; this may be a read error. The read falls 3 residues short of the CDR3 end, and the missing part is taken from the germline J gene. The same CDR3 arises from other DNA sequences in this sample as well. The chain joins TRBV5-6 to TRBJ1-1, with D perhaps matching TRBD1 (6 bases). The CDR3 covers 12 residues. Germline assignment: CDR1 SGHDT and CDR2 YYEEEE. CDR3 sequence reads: CASSSIDREAFF. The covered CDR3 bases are TGCGCCAGCAGCTCAATTGACAGGGAA.

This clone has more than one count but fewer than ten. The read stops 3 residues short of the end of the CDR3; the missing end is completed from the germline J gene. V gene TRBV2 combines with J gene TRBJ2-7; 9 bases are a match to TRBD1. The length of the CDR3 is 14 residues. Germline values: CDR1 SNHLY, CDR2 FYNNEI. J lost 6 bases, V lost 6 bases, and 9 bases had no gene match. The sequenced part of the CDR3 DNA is TGTGCCAGCAGAAAAGACAGGGGGTTTGGCGAG. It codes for CASRKDRGFGE. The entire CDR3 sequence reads CASRKDRGFGEQYF.

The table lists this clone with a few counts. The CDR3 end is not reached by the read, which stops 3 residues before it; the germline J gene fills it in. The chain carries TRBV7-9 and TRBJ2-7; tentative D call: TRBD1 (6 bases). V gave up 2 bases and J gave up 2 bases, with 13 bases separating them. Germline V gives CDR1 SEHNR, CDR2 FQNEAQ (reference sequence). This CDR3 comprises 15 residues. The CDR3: CASSLIQGTTYEQYF. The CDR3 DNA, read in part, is TGTGCCAGCAGCTTAATACAGGGTACTACCTACGAG. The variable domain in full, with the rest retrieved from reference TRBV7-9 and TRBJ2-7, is DTGVSQNPRHKITKRGQNVTFRCDPISEHNRLYWYRQTLGQGPEFLTYFQNEAQLEKSRLLSDRFSAERPKGSFSTLEIQRTEQGDSAMYLCASSLIQGTTYEQYFGPGTRLTVT.

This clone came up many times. CDR3 sequence: CASSSVGGEKLFF. CDR3 DNA, as far as it was read: TGCGCCAGCAGCTCGGTAGGAGGGGAAAAA. The rearrangement joins TRBV5-1 to TRBJ1-4, with D hard to call. The read terminates 3 residues before the CDR3 end, so the remaining end is supplied by the germline J gene. The CDR3 sequence is 13 residues long. Trimming took off 3 bases at V and 8 bases at J, with 11 bases between the two ends. Looked up from germline, CDR1 is SGHRS and CDR2 is YFSETQ.

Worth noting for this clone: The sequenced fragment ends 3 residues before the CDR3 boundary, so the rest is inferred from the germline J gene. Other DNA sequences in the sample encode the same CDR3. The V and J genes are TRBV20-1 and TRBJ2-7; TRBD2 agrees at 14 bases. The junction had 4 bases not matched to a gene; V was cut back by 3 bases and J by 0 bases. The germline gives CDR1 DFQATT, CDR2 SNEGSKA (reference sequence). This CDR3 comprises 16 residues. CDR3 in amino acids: CSASPGTSGSSYEQYF. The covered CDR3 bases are TGCAGTGCTAGTCCCGGGACTAGCGGGAGCTCCTACGAG.

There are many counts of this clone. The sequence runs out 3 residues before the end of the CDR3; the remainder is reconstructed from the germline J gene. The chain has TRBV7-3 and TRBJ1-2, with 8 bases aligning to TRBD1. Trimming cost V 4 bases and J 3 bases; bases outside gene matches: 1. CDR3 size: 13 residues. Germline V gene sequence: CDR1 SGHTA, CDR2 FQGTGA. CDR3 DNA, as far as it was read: TGTGCCAGCAGCTCAGGGGGCGACTATGGC. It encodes CASSSGGDYG. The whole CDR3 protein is CASSSGGDYGYTF. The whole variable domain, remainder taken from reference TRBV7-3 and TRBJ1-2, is GAGVSQTPSNKVTEKGKYVELRCDPISGHTALYWYRQSLGQGPEFLIYFQGTGAADDSGLPNDRFFAVRPEGSVSTLKIQRTERGDSAVYLCASSSGGDYGYTFGSGTRLTVV.

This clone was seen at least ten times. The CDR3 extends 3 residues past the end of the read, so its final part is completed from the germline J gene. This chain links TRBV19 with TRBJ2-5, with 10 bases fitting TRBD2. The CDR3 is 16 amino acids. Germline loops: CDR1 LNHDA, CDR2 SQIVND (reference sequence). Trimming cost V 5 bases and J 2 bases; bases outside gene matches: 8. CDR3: CASSPPGTSEQETQYF. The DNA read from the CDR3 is TGTGCCAGTAGTCCGCCCGGGACTAGCGAACAAGAGACC.

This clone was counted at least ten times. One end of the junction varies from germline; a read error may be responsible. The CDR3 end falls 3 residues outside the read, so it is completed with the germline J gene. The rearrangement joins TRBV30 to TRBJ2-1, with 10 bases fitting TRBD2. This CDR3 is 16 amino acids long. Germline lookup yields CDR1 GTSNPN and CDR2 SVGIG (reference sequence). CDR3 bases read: TGTGTCTGGAGTGTCCGACGTCTAGCGGGAGACAATGAG. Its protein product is CVWSVRRLAGDNE. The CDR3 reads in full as CVWSVRRLAGDNEQFF.